This TCR beta chain was observed in a study of T cell responses to AZD1222 COVID-19 vaccine. Clones were read by immunoSEQ multiplex PCR, and TCRdb kept only the in-frame ones, dropping some. The sample records about 170,000 clones, approximately 90% being singletons. Unmatched junction bases numbered 7, after V lost 7 bases and J lost 0 bases. The CDR3 covers 15 residues. Germline-derived CDR1 and CDR2 are LNHDA and SQIVND (reference sequence). The chain carries TRBV19 and TRBJ2-3; 7 bases are a match to TRBD2. The sequencing used peripheral blood, collected on day 0 of AZD1222 vaccination. The source is an adult in good health. CDR3 loop: CASKGSGVSTDTQYF. In DNA, the CDR3 is TGTGCCAGTAAGGGGAGCGGGGTTAGCACAGATACGCAGTATTTT. Full variable domain (rest looked up from reference TRBV19 and TRBJ2-3): DGGITQSPKYLFRKEGQNVTLSCEQNLNHDAMYWYRQDPGQGLRLIYYSQIVNDFQKGDIAEGYSVSREKKESFPLTVTSAQKNPTAFYLCASKGSGVSTDTQYFGPGTRLTVL.